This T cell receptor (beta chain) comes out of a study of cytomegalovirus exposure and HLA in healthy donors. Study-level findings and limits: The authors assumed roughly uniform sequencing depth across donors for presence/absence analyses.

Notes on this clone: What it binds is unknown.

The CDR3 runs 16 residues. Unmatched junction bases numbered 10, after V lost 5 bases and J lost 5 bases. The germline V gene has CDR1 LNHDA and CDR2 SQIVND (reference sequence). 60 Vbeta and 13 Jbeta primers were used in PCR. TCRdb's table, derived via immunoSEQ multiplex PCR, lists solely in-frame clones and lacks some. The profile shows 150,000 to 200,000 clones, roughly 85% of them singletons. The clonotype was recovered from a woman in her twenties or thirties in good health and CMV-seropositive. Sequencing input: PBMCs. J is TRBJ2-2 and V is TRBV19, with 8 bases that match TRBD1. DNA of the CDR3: TGTGCCAGTAGTCTCGCCGGGACAGGAGGGACCGGGGAGCTGTTTTTT. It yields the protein CASSLAGTGGTGELFF.